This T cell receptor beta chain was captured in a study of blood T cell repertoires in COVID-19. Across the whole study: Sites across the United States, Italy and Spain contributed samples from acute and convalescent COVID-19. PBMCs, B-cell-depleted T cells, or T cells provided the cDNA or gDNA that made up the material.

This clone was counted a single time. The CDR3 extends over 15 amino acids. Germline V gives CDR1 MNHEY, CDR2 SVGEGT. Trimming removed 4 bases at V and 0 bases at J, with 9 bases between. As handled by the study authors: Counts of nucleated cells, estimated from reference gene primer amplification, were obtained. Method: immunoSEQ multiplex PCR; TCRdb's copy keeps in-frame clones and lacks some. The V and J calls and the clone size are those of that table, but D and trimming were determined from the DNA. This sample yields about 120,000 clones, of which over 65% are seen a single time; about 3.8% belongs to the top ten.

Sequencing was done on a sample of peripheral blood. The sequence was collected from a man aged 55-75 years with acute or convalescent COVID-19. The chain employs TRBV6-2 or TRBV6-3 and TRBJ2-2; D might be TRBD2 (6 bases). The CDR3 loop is CASSWVAANTGELFF. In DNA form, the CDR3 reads TGTGCCAGCAGTTGGGTAGCGGCGAACACCGGGGAGCTGTTTTTT.